This entry lists 32 T cell receptor beta chains sequenced from one sample in a study of identical twins. One entry per CDR3 protein results from TCRdb running MiXCR on the 5' RACE reads. The table shows about 530,000 distinct CDR3 sequences, with roughly 15% occurring only once. These data also formed part of another study, on yellow fever vaccine responses in identical twins.

The sample taken for sequencing was CD4+ T cells sorted from blood. These receptors were collected from a woman younger than 35 in good health.

This chain connects TRBV27 to TRBJ1-1; D is uncertain. Germline assignment: CDR1 MNHEY and CDR2 SMNVEV (reference sequence). The V end lost 5 bases, the J end lost 3 bases, and 13 bases lay between the germline ends. The CDR3 runs 14 residues. In DNA, the CDR3 is TGTGCCAGCAGTAGGAGGGCGCTGGACACTGAAGCTTTCTTT. Translation: CASSRRALDTEAFF.

V usage is TRBV6-1 and J usage is TRBJ2-7; the match to TRBD2 covers 11 bases. Germline CDR1 reads MNHNS; CDR2 reads SASEGT. This CDR3 comprises 16 residues. J gave up 1 base and V 6 bases, and 8 bases lay outside the gene matches. In DNA, the CDR3 is TGTGCCAGCAGGCAAACGACTAGCGGGGATTCCTACGAGCAGTACTTC. Protein sequence: CASRQTTSGDSYEQYF.

The rearrangement links TRBV13 to TRBJ2-3; 11 bases map to TRBD2. J was trimmed by 6 bases and V by 5 bases; bases with no gene match: 10. The V gene's germline CDR1 is PRHDT and CDR2 FYEKMQ (reference sequence). The CDR3 has 16 residues. This CDR3 reads CASSHRTSGSSDTQYF. CDR3 DNA: TGTGCCAGCAGCCACAGAACTAGCGGGAGTTCTGATACGCAGTATTTT.

This chain connects TRBV6-2 or TRBV6-3 to TRBJ1-1, with TRBD1 as a possible D gene (5 bases). Germline CDR1 and CDR2: MNHEY and SVGEGT. Trimming took 2 bases from V and 10 from J, leaving 11 bases between them. The CDR3 runs to 12 residues. The CDR3 sequence: CASSYPRGRAFF. CDR3 DNA: TGTGCCAGCAGTTACCCTAGGGGCAGAGCTTTCTTT.

This clonotype was detected only a few times. The genes are TRBV10-3 and TRBJ1-4; no definite D call. CDR1 and CDR2 (germline): ENHRY, SYGVKD. The V end lost 0 bases, the J end lost 7 bases, and 6 bases lay between the germline ends. The CDR3 has 13 residues. CDR3 nucleotide sequence: TGTGCCATCAGTGAGTCTTGGCGTGAAAAACTGTTTTTT. Amino acid sequence: CAISESWREKLFF.

This clonotype was counted once. The genes are TRBV18 and TRBJ1-1; no clear D gene. Looked up from germline, CDR1 is KGHSH and CDR2 is LQKENI. V was trimmed by 0 bases and J by 0 bases, leaving 5 bases between them. The CDR3 is made up of 14 amino acids. CDR3 protein: CASSPPVMNTEAFF. Here the CDR3 DNA reads TGTGCCAGCTCACCACCGGTGATGAACACTGAAGCTTTCTTT. The entire variable domain, with the rest obtained from reference TRBV18 and TRBJ1-1, is as follows: NAGVMQNPRHLVRRRGQEARLRCSPMKGHSHVYWYRQLPEEGLKFMVYLQKENIIDESGMPKERFSAEFPKEGPSILRIQQVVRGDSAAYFCASSPPVMNTEAFFGQGTRLTVV.

The CDR3 sequence: CASSVREGVPGHNEQFF. Written as DNA, the CDR3 is TGTGCCAGCAGCGTACGCGAGGGTGTCCCTGGCCACAATGAGCAGTTCTTC. The rearrangement joins TRBV9 to TRBJ2-1; D perhaps matches TRBD2 (5 bases). The germline V gene has CDR1 SGDLS and CDR2 YYNGEE. The CDR3 sequence is 17 residues long. Trimming pared 1 base from V and 5 bases from J, leaving 19 bases between.

This clonotype was picked up a small number of times. V is TRBV29-1 and J is TRBJ1-6; D not certain. The CDR3 is made up of 14 amino acids. The germline CDR1 and CDR2 sequences are SQVTM and ANQGSEA. Between the trimmed V and J ends, which lost 5 bases and 8 bases, there was a span of 16 bases. The CDR3 sequence is CSVRSPGWDSPLHF. The CDR3 bases are TGCAGCGTTCGCAGCCCAGGTTGGGATTCACCCCTCCACTTT.

Only a few counts were recorded for this clonotype. V gene TRBV7-7 combines with J gene TRBJ2-1, with 7 bases aligning to TRBD2. J gave up 8 bases and V 5 bases, and 9 bases lay outside the gene matches. CDR1 is SSHAT and CDR2 is FNYEAQ in the germline V gene (reference sequence). The length of the CDR3 is 14 residues. CDR3 in amino acids: CASSQRSGDDEQFF. For the CDR3, the DNA is TGTGCCAGCAGCCAAAGAAGCGGGGACGATGAGCAGTTCTTC.

This clonotype was observed a handful of times. This chain connects TRBV5-1 to TRBJ2-7; weak D call: TRBD1 (6 bases). This CDR3 has 16 residues. The ends were cut back, 5 bases at V and 3 bases at J, with 21 bases in the middle. Per the germline V gene, CDR1 is SGHRS and CDR2 is YFSETQ. The CDR3 DNA follows: TGCGCCAGCAGAGTTGGTAACACGGGACAAATCTACGAGCAGTACTTC. As protein: CASRVGNTGQIYEQYF. Using reference TRBV5-1 and TRBJ2-7 for the parts outside the CDR3, the full variable domain is KAGVTQTPRYLIKTRGQQVTLSCSPISGHRSVSWYQQTPGQGLQFLFEYFSETQRNKGNFPGRFSGRQFSNSRSEMNVSTLELGDSALYLCASRVGNTGQIYEQYFGPGTRLTVT.

This clonotype was seen more than once but under ten times. The junction differs from germline at one of its ends, possibly a read error. V gene TRBV7-2 combines with J gene TRBJ2-1; 8 bases fit TRBD2. Germline lookup yields CDR1 SGHTA and CDR2 FQGNSA. The CDR3 has 19 residues. The CDR3 spells CASSVAGLRSRGSYNEQFF. DNA for the CDR3: TGTGCCAGCAGCGTAGCGGGACTACGGTCTAGAGGCTCCTACAATGAGCAGTTCTTC. The entire variable domain, with the rest obtained from reference TRBV7-2 and TRBJ2-1, is as follows: GAGVSQSPSNKVTEKGKDVELRCDPISGHTALYWYRQSLGQGLEFLIYFQGNSAPDKSGLPSDRFSAERTGGSVSTLTIQRTQQEDSAVYLCASSVAGLRSRGSYNEQFFGPGTRLTVL.

This clonotype was detected a few times. The chain recombines TRBV20-1 with TRBJ2-5; TRBD2 aligns across 11 bases. This CDR3 is 12 amino acids long. Germline V lookup: CDR1 DFQATT, CDR2 SNEGSKA (reference sequence). The CDR3 sequence is CSSGGNQETQYF. The CDR3, as DNA: TGCTCTAGCGGGGGGAACCAAGAGACCCAGTACTTC.

This clonotype was seen more than once but under ten times. The chain recombines TRBV3-1 with TRBJ2-7; D gene uncertain. CDR3 size: 15 residues. V was clipped by 1 base and J by 0 bases, with 10 bases between them. Germline values: CDR1 LGHDT, CDR2 YNNKEL (reference sequence). Written as DNA, the CDR3 is TGTGCCAGCAGCCAAGGTCTGGATCCCTCCTACGAGCAGTACGTC. Amino acids: CASSQGLDPSYEQYV.

The chain has TRBV5-5 and TRBJ2-1; 8 bases fit TRBD1. This CDR3 comprises 14 residues. Trimming cost V 4 bases and J 3 bases; bases outside gene matches: 3. Germline CDR1 SGHKS, CDR2 YYEKEE (reference sequence). This chain's CDR3 is CASSRTGIYNEQFF. The CDR3 DNA is TGTGCCAGCAGCCGGACAGGGATCTACAATGAGCAGTTCTTC.

This clonotype was observed many times. This chain connects TRBV12-3 or TRBV12-4 to TRBJ1-2; D unresolved. Trimming took 6 bases from V and 4 from J, leaving 9 bases between them. This CDR3 region has 12 residues. CDR3 bases: TGTGCCAGCAGCCTAGCCCGCTATGGCTACACCTTC. Translating gives CASSLARYGYTF.

In this sample, this clonotype turned up many times. This sequence joins TRBV10-3 and TRBJ1-1; 8 bases match TRBD1. V lost 6 bases and J lost 1; bases outside the gene matches: 1. CDR1 and CDR2 from the germline V gene are ENHRY and SYGVKD. The CDR3 is made up of 13 amino acids. In DNA form, the CDR3 reads TGTGCCATCAGGGGGACAGGGAACACTGAAGCTTTCTTT. Translated: CAIRGTGNTEAFF.

This chain joins TRBV10-3 and TRBJ2-2; 9 nucleotides align to TRBD2. CDR3 length: 17 amino acids. Trimming at V came to 5 bases and at J to 2 bases, leaving 9 bases not matched to a gene. The germline V gene has CDR1 ENHRY and CDR2 SYGVKD. CDR3 bases: TGTGCCATCAGTCCTACCAATAGCGGGAGTAACACCGGGGAGCTGTTTTTT. Protein product: CAISPTNSGSNTGELFF.

The genes are TRBV6-5 and TRBJ2-1; the match to TRBD2 covers 15 bases. The CDR3 is 17 amino acids. The germline V gene encodes CDR1 MNHEY and CDR2 SVGAGI. Trimming cost V 4 bases and J 5 bases; bases outside gene matches: 6. This chain's CDR3 is CASSLNGLAGGNNEQFF. The CDR3, as DNA: TGTGCCAGCAGTTTAAACGGACTAGCGGGAGGGAACAATGAGCAGTTCTTC.

The gene calls are TRBV12-3 or TRBV12-4 and TRBJ2-1; 7 bases are a match to TRBD1. This CDR3 has 14 amino acids. V trimming: 3 bases; J trimming: 7 bases; junction bases outside the gene matches: 6. Here the CDR3 DNA reads TGTGCCAGCAGTTTCTGGACAGGACTGAATGAGCAGTTCTTC. Amino acids: CASSFWTGLNEQFF.

This clonotype was detected a few times. The genes are TRBV5-1 and TRBJ2-4, with TRBD2 matching 8 bases. The CDR3 contains 18 residues. V shed 0 bases and J 0 bases; nucleotides not matched to a gene: 8. The germline V gene has CDR1 SGHRS and CDR2 YFSETQ. The CDR3 is CASSLAGGGSLAKNIQYF. The DNA of the CDR3 is TGCGCCAGCAGCTTGGCCGGCGGGGGGTCCCTAGCCAAAAACATTCAGTACTTC.

CDR3 in DNA: TGTGCCAGCAGCCTCCGGGGGGCAAATAAAGTGGAGACCCAGTACTTC. It is translated as CASSLRGANKVETQYF. The V and J genes are TRBV12-3 or TRBV12-4 and TRBJ2-5; a possible D gene is TRBD2 (7 bases). Deletions cut 6 bases from V and 5 bases from J, with 22 bases between. The CDR3 loop spans 16 amino acids.

The CDR3 nucleotides read TGTGCCAGCAGCTTAGTGAGGGATACGAGCTCTGGGGCCAACGTCCTGACTTTC. Its translation is CASSLVRDTSSGANVLTF. The chain recombines TRBV11-2 with TRBJ2-6, with D possibly TRBD2 on 5 matching bases. CDR1 is SGHAT and CDR2 is FQNNGV in the germline V gene. This CDR3 comprises 18 residues. Trimming removed 1 base from V and 0 bases from J, with 13 bases in between.

A few counts support this clonotype. The chain links TRBV9 to TRBJ1-1; maybe TRBD1 (5 bases). Germline V lookup: CDR1 SGDLS, CDR2 YYNGEE. V was shortened by 0 bases and J by 3 bases, with 12 bases between the two germline ends. The CDR3 runs 15 residues. CDR3 in DNA: TGTGCCAGCAGCGTAGCCCCGCAGGGCCACACTGAAGCTTTCTTT. It yields the protein CASSVAPQGHTEAFF.

In its sample, this clonotype was seen many times. The V gene is TRBV2, the J gene TRBJ2-5; D may be TRBD2 (6 bases). Germline values: CDR1 SNHLY, CDR2 FYNNEI. V dropped 8 bases and J dropped 2 bases, with 15 bases sitting between them. This CDR3 has 14 amino acids. CDR3 nucleotide sequence: TGTGCCAGCCTTCGGCGGGAAGGACAAGAGACCCAGTACTTC. This gives the protein CASLRREGQETQYF.

This clonotype appeared many times. The chain combines TRBV5-1 with TRBJ1-1; tentative D call: TRBD1 (6 bases). This CDR3 has 14 residues. V was trimmed by 4 bases and J by 0 bases, leaving 10 bases between them. Germline V lookup: CDR1 SGHRS, CDR2 YFSETQ. The CDR3 DNA reads as TGCGCCAGCAGCGAGACAGGAATGAACACTGAAGCTTTCTTT. Residues: CASSETGMNTEAFF. Variable domain in full (rest from reference TRBV5-1 and TRBJ1-1): KAGVTQTPRYLIKTRGQQVTLSCSPISGHRSVSWYQQTPGQGLQFLFEYFSETQRNKGNFPGRFSGRQFSNSRSEMNVSTLELGDSALYLCASSETGMNTEAFFGQGTRLTVV.

V is TRBV5-6 and J is TRBJ2-6; 7 nucleotides line up with TRBD1. The germline gives CDR1 SGHDT, CDR2 YYEEEE. CDR3 size: 14 residues. Trimming removed 5 bases from V and 4 bases from J; junction bases left unmatched: 3. CDR3: CASSRGRGANVLTF. The CDR3 DNA sequence: TGTGCCAGCAGTAGGGGGCGCGGGGCCAACGTCCTGACTTTC.

This clonotype was seen more than once but under ten times. The V gene is TRBV20-1, the J gene TRBJ1-4; D is perhaps TRBD1 (5 bases). The germline gives CDR1 DFQATT, CDR2 SNEGSKA (reference sequence). This CDR3 has 14 amino acids. V lost 6 bases, J lost 6 bases, and 17 bases lay in between. The CDR3 here is CSAPTGTADEKLFF. The CDR3 DNA follows: TGCAGTGCACCAACCGGGACCGCCGATGAAAAACTGTTTTTT.

The chain employs TRBV5-1 and TRBJ2-5; D is undetermined. The CDR3 extends over 15 amino acids. The germline V gene encodes CDR1 SGHRS and CDR2 YFSETQ. V shed 3 bases and J shed 1 base, with 13 bases lying between them. The CDR3 DNA sequence: TGCGCCAGCAGCTCCTCACTAATTTCCCAAGAGACCCAGTACTTC. Its protein product is CASSSSLISQETQYF.

This clonotype appeared a few times. V and J are TRBV28 and TRBJ2-6; D may be TRBD2 (5 bases). The V end lost 6 bases, the J end lost 13 bases, and 13 bases lay between the germline ends. Per germline, CDR1 MDHEN and CDR2 SYDVKM. This CDR3 is 12 amino acids long. The CDR3 spells CASSPGIGVLTF. In DNA form, the CDR3 reads TGTGCCAGCAGCCCCGGGATAGGAGTCCTGACTTTC.

This clonotype was counted between two and nine times. J is TRBJ2-1 and V is TRBV12-3 or TRBV12-4, with D hard to call. The CDR3 is made up of 13 amino acids. Trimming stripped 5 bases from V and 5 bases from J, with 10 bases between. CDR3 residues: CASSVSTNNEQFF. For the CDR3, the DNA is TGTGCCAGCAGTGTATCGACGAACAATGAGCAGTTCTTC.

This clonotype was seen a handful of times. The chain couples TRBV15 to TRBJ2-7, with D tentatively TRBD1 (6 bases). The CDR3 has 15 residues. Trimming left V 1 base short and J 3 bases short, with 13 bases between. Germline V gene data show CDR1 as LNHNV and CDR2 as YYDKDF (reference sequence). This CDR3 reads CATSRVGANVYEQYV. The CDR3 DNA reads TGTGCCACCAGCAGAGTGGGGGCGAACGTCTACGAGCAGTACGTC.

V is TRBV11-1 and J is TRBJ2-2; TRBD2 aligns across 9 bases. The CDR3 sequence is 18 residues long. CDR1 is SGHAT and CDR2 is FQDESV in the germline V gene (reference sequence). V shed 5 bases, J shed 3 bases, and the junction held 13 bases outside the gene matches. CDR3 nucleotides: TGTGCCAGCAGCCGGACTAGCGTGCACCCGCGAGACACCGGGGAGCTGTTTTTT. Residues: CASSRTSVHPRDTGELFF.